This is a list of T cell receptor beta chains from one sample in a study of cytomegalovirus exposure and HLA in healthy donors. Here immunoSEQ multiplex PCR was the method, and the copy in TCRdb shows in-frame clones only, minus some. The profile shows roughly 34,000 clones, about 67% of them singletons. The sample comprised PBMCs. Every receptor here comes from a man between 35 and 55 years old in good health and CMV-seropositive. The CDR3 runs from the conserved cysteine through the conserved F or W. Each record gives: V gene, D gene, J gene, clone size, CDR3 protein, CDR3 DNA. A D gene is named only where the DNA matches it firmly. Not all rows give a size; the values are once, few, many and, for expanded clones, a class.

TRBV28,TRBD1,TRBJ1-2,few,CASSLRQGIEGYGYTF,TGTGCCAGCAGTCTTCGACAGGGGATCGAGGGCTATGGCTACACCTTC
TRBV28,.,TRBJ1-3,.,CASSSGTSVDTIYF,TGTGCCAGCAGTTCCGGGACATCCGTGGACACCATATATTTT
TRBV18,.,TRBJ1-3,.,CASSPWASSTGNTIYF,TGTGCCAGCTCACCTTGGGCCTCCTCGACGGGAAACACCATATATTTT
TRBV28,.,TRBJ1-5,few,CASSTPDRSIRPQHF,TGTGCCAGCAGTACCCCCGACAGGTCGATTCGGCCCCAGCATTTT
TRBV27,.,TRBJ1-6,.,CASRPMVGAISNSPLHF,TGTGCCAGCAGGCCAATGGTGGGGGCAATTAGTAATTCACCCCTCCACTTT
TRBV6-6,.,TRBJ2-7,.,CASRTDIHPFYEQYF,TGTGCCAGCAGGACCGACATCCACCCTTTTTACGAGCAGTACTTC
TRBV4-1,TRBD1,TRBJ1-1,.,CASGTAANTEAFF,TGCGCCAGTGGGACAGCGGCCAACACTGAAGCTTTCTTT
TRBV6-5,TRBD1,TRBJ1-2,.,CASSPSGQGNYGYTF,TGTGCCAGCAGTCCCTCGGGACAGGGGAACTATGGCTACACCTTC
TRBV19,.,TRBJ1-5,medium-sized,CASSIGAGNQPQHF,TGTGCCAGTAGTATAGGGGCGGGGAATCAGCCCCAGCATTTT
TRBV7-3,TRBD1,TRBJ2-1,.,CASSLISGGTGVHSYNEQFF,TGTGCCAGCAGCTTAATCTCCGGAGGGACAGGGGTCCACTCCTACAATGAGCAGTTCTTC
TRBV6-5,.,TRBJ1-5,.,CASSPQGYQPQHF,TGTGCCAGCAGTCCTCAGGGTTATCAGCCCCAGCATTTT
TRBV5-8,.,TRBJ2-2,.,CASSLRTDNTGELFF,TGTGCCAGCAGCTTGCGAACAGACAACACCGGGGAGCTGTTTTTT
TRBV28,TRBD1,TRBJ1-5,.,CASRIRDRVNQPQHF,TGTGCCAGCAGGATCCGGGACAGGGTAAATCAGCCCCAGCATTTT
TRBV28,TRBD2,TRBJ2-5,.,CATETSGGEETQYF,TGTGCCACCGAGACTAGCGGGGGCGAGGAGACCCAGTACTTC
TRBV6-1,TRBD1,TRBJ1-1,.,CASRDRFRGFF,TGTGCCAGCCGGGACAGATTTAGAGGTTTCTTT
TRBV9,.,TRBJ2-7,few,CASSVDQGTVEQYF,TGTGCCAGCAGCGTAGATCAGGGGACGGTCGAGCAGTACTTC
TRBV10-3,TRBD1,TRBJ2-7,.,CAISVPGQGASYEQYF,TGTGCCATCAGTGTCCCGGGACAGGGGGCATCGTACGAGCAGTACTTC
TRBV5-8,.,TRBJ1-2,.,CASSPPSVANYGYTF,TGTGCCAGCAGCCCACCGAGTGTGGCTAACTATGGCTACACCTTC
TRBV9,.,TRBJ2-7,few,CASSVDGTIRGEQYF,TGTGCCAGCAGCGTAGATGGGACTATTAGGGGGGAGCAGTACTTC
TRBV27,TRBD1,TRBJ1-5,few,CASRGTGGTQPQHF,TGTGCCAGCAGGGGGACAGGTGGAACTCAGCCCCAGCATTTT
TRBV5-1,.,TRBJ1-4,.,CASSLNGQHYPESNEKLFF,TGCGCCAGCAGCTTGAACGGACAACACTACCCGGAGTCAAATGAAAAACTGTTTTTT
TRBV6-1,.,TRBJ2-1,.,CASRVGAGLYNEQFF,TGTGCCTCCAGAGTGGGTGCGGGTTTGTACAATGAGCAGTTCTTC
TRBV2,TRBD1,TRBJ2-3,.,CASSKQGGFLDTQYF,TGTGCCAGCAGTAAACAGGGGGGCTTTTTAGATACGCAGTATTTT
TRBV27,TRBD1,TRBJ1-1,few,CASSPGQGTYTEAFF,TGTGCCAGCAGTCCGGGACAGGGAACGTACACTGAAGCTTTCTTT
TRBV4-1,TRBD1,TRBJ1-2,few,CASSQDKEGAWYGYTF,TGCGCCAGCAGCCAAGACAAGGAGGGGGCTTGGTATGGCTACACCTTC
TRBV29-1,TRBD1,TRBJ2-4,.,CSVEDWGQKNIQYF,TGCAGCGTTGAAGATTGGGGACAGAAAAACATTCAGTACTTC
TRBV18,TRBD1,TRBJ2-5,.,CASFSTGGETQYF,TGTGCCAGCTTTTCGACAGGGGGCGAGACCCAGTACTTC
TRBV5-6,TRBD1,TRBJ1-2,.,CASSLPTQGGSYTF,TGTGCCAGCAGCTTGCCAACTCAGGGGGGCAGCTACACCTTC
TRBV7-3,TRBD1,TRBJ2-7,.,CASSFTGTGGYEQYF,TGTGCCAGCAGCTTCACCGGGACAGGGGGCTACGAGCAGTACTTC
TRBV7-9,.,TRBJ1-2,.,CASSGGQAYSGYTF,TGTGCCAGCAGCGGAGGGCAGGCCTATTCGGGCTACACCTTC
TRBV5-1,.,TRBJ2-2,.,CASSLGGLGQTSTGELFF,TGCGCCAGCAGCTTGGGTGGGCTTGGACAGACAAGCACCGGGGAGCTGTTTTTT
TRBV6-1,TRBD2,TRBJ2-1,few,CASSEGGPASYNEQFF,TGTGCCAGCAGTGAGGGAGGGCCGGCCTCCTACAATGAGCAGTTCTTC
TRBV5-1,TRBD2,TRBJ2-3,.,CASSSTFKTSGTTDTQYF,TGCGCCAGCAGCTCAACCTTTAAGACTAGCGGGACCACAGATACGCAGTATTTT
TRBV6-4,TRBD1,TRBJ1-2,.,CASRRGQGANYGYTF,TGTGCCAGCAGGAGAGGGCAGGGGGCTAACTATGGCTACACCTTC
TRBV6-5,TRBD1,TRBJ2-7,.,CASRDRAYEQYF,TGTGCCAGCAGGGACAGGGCCTACGAGCAGTACTTC
TRBV19,.,TRBJ1-1,.,CASSIGGWTEAFF,TGTGCCAGTAGTATCGGGGGATGGACTGAAGCTTTCTTT
TRBV7-2,TRBD1,TRBJ1-5,.,CASSFGQVSQPQHF,TGTGCCAGCAGCTTCGGACAGGTCAGTCAGCCCCAGCATTTT
TRBV5-4,.,TRBJ1-3,.,CASTPNSGNTIYF,TGTGCCAGCACCCCCAACTCTGGAAACACCATATATTTT
TRBV2,.,TRBJ2-7,few,CASSVRNEQYF,TGTGCCAGCAGTGTCAGGAACGAGCAGTACTTC
TRBV21-1,.,TRBJ2-7,.,CASSHQGHAYEQYF,TGTGCCAGCAGCCACCAGGGTCACGCCTACGAGCAGTACTTC
TRBV2,TRBD1,TRBJ2-5,.,CASSRDRVGETQYF,TGTGCCAGCAGCCGGGACAGGGTCGGGGAGACCCAGTACTTC
TRBV7-3,.,TRBJ1-6,.,CASSLSGSYNSPLHF,TGTGCCAGCAGCTTGAGTGGCTCCTATAATTCACCCCTCCACTTT
TRBV5-1,.,TRBJ2-2,few,CASTSGGQLNTGELFF,TGCGCCAGTACCTCCGGGGGACAGCTGAACACCGGGGAGCTGTTTTTT
TRBV4-1,TRBD1,TRBJ1-4,few,CASSQDIQGTNEKLFF,TGCGCCAGCAGCCAAGATATACAGGGGACTAATGAAAAACTGTTTTTT
TRBV6-1,.,TRBJ1-4,.,CASSTNSATNEKLFF,TGTGCCAGCAGCACCAACAGTGCAACTAATGAAAAACTGTTTTTT
TRBV5-1,.,TRBJ1-2,.,CASSFGSNYGYTF,TGCGCCAGCAGCTTTGGCAGTAACTATGGCTACACCTTC
TRBV5-6,.,TRBJ1-1,.,CASSLAVNTEAFF,TGTGCCAGCAGCTTGGCAGTAAACACTGAAGCTTTCTTT
TRBV11-2,.,TRBJ2-5,.,CASSLGGLQYF,TGTGCCAGCAGCTTAGGGGGACTGCAGTACTTC
TRBV7-2,TRBD1,TRBJ1-1,few,CASSLTGQGNTEAFF,TGTGCCAGCAGCTTAACAGGACAGGGGAACACTGAAGCTTTCTTT